This TCR beta chain was sequenced for a study of response to subunit inactivated influenza vaccine. Concerning this clonotype: Its antigen is still unknown.

Study-wide results and limits: Each seasonal flu vaccination may recruit only limited new T cells, authors suggested.

Using its own MiXCR run on the RT-PCR reads, TCRdb lists one record per CDR3 protein. The data hold roughly 760,000 distinct CDR3 sequences, with about 20% observed a single time. This material consisted of PBMCs from blood, taken about 5 days after vaccination. The receptor was derived from a man aged 50 or older who received an inactivated influenza vaccine.

Written as DNA, the CDR3 is TGCGCCAGCAGCCAGGGGACTAGCGGGAGAATGGGAGATACGCAGTATTTT. This codes for CASSQGTSGRMGDTQYF. The chain links TRBV4-3 to TRBJ2-3; 14 bases agree with TRBD2. From germline, CDR1 is LGHNA and CDR2 YSLEER. The ends lost 3 bases at V and 5 bases at J; junction bases unmatched: 7. The CDR3 runs 17 residues.